These 16 T cell receptor beta chains share one sample of origin, sequenced in a study of molecular identifiers for immune sequencing clone quantification (dated by TCRdb to 2016 to 2018). The library was built by means of PCR. TCRdb records NextSeq 500 as the sequencer. The public reads were reprocessed in TCRdb via fastp at Q25 and MiXCR, keeping in-frame beta chains. Each record represents a unique CDR3 protein, reported with the most common genes and DNA among its rows. A total of over 550,000 distinct CDR3 sequences appear in this sample, 25% of them only once. Clones ranked in the top ten supply 0.7% to 0.95% of the sample. The material sequenced was naive CD8+ T cells from blood, with Jurkat cell RNA spiked in. According to the study, the label for this sample's cell subset or site signals: FACS-sorted CD8+CD4-CCR7+CD45RA+ naive T cells. The receptor source for this set is a human donor in good health. Some libraries in this study had Jurkat cell RNA spiked in.

This clonotype came up many times. The chain carries TRBV27 and TRBJ2-3; TRBD2 might be the D (7 bases). Germline assignment: CDR1 MNHEY and CDR2 SMNVEV (reference sequence). The CDR3 extends over 16 amino acids. With 3 bases removed from V and 2 bases from J, the gap between germline ends came to 15 bases. The CDR3 is CASSLLRGADTDTQYF. CDR3 DNA: TGTGCCAGCAGTTTGTTACGGGGGGCTGACACAGATACGCAGTATTTT.

V gene TRBV24-1 combines with J gene TRBJ2-2; 7 bases align to TRBD1. Germline trimming cut 3 bases from V and 2 bases from J; bases unmatched to any gene: 17. The CDR3 is 20 amino acids. Germline lookup yields CDR1 KGHDR and CDR2 SFDVKD. The CDR3 protein is CATSDAPGQKTHLNTGELFF. The CDR3 DNA sequence: TGTGCCACCAGTGATGCCCCGGGACAGAAAACACACCTAAACACCGGGGAGCTGTTTTTT.

This clonotype was observed a few times. The rearrangement links TRBV12-5 to TRBJ2-1; no clear D gene. Trimming stripped 7 bases from V and 8 bases from J, with 9 bases between. Germline CDR1 reads LGHNT; CDR2 reads FRNRAP. The CDR3 spans 11 residues. CDR3 sequence: CASVLVDEQFF. DNA of the CDR3: TGTGCTAGTGTACTTGTGGATGAGCAGTTCTTC.

CDR3 loop: CATSDLIGGAQFF. The CDR3 DNA sequence: TGTGCCACCAGTGATTTGATAGGGGGTGCGCAGTTCTTC. The chain uses TRBV24-1 and TRBJ2-1; D is possibly TRBD1 (6 bases). In germline, CDR1 is KGHDR, CDR2 SFDVKD. V gave up 0 bases and J gave up 12 bases, with 11 bases separating them. This CDR3 is built from 13 residues.

About this clonotype: One junction end does not reproduce the germline sequence, and a read error may be involved. The chain couples TRBV27 to TRBJ1-5; D is unresolved. In germline, CDR1 is MNHEY, CDR2 SMNVEV (reference sequence). The CDR3 covers 15 residues. The CDR3 sequence: CAGSLSGSLSQPQHF. The CDR3, as DNA: TGTGCCGGCAGTTTATCTGGCAGTCTAAGTCAGCCCCAGCATTTT.

The table lists this clonotype with a few counts. This rearrangement joins TRBV4-3 to TRBJ2-7, with TRBD1 identical over 10 bases. The CDR3 has 17 residues. Germline V gene lookup returns CDR1 LGHNA and CDR2 YSLEER. Trimming cost V 0 bases and J 3 bases; bases outside gene matches: 8. The CDR3 is CASSQESRGTGDYEQYF. CDR3 DNA sequence: TGCGCCAGCAGCCAAGAAAGTCGGGGGACAGGGGACTACGAGCAGTACTTC.

This clonotype came up a few times. The gene calls are TRBV5-1 and TRBJ1-1; D is uncertain. CDR1 and CDR2 from the germline V gene are SGHRS and YFSETQ. V was pared by 1 base and J by 2 bases, with 15 bases between. The CDR3 totals 16 residues. The CDR3 sequence is CASSLLLGASNTEAFF. The CDR3 DNA follows: TGCGCCAGCAGCTTGCTCCTGGGTGCGAGTAACACTGAAGCTTTCTTT.

Concerning this clonotype itself: Lacking the conserved final phenylalanine or tryptophan, this CDR3 likely reflects a read error. The limits of the CDR3 on the DNA are not certain, so only TCRdb's listed CDR3 is given. V is TRBV7-8 and J is TRBJ2-3. CDR1 and CDR2 (germline): SGHVS, FQNEAQ. The CDR3 is 13 amino acids in total, end residues counted. CDR3 loop: CASSLGVTDTQFL.

This clonotype was seen a handful of times. The chain employs TRBV11-3 and TRBJ2-1, with 14 positions matching TRBD2. CDR1 is SGHNT, CDR2 YENEEA, per germline. V dropped 1 base and J dropped 7; count of bases not matched to a gene: 3. The length of the CDR3 is 16 residues. Written as DNA, the CDR3 is TGTGCCAGCAGCTTAGTGGGGACTAGCGGGAGTAATGAGCAGTTCTTC. Translating it yields CASSLVGTSGSNEQFF.

The J gene is TRBJ1-1, the V gene TRBV13; a weak D match, TRBD1 (5 bases). This CDR3 has 15 residues. The germline CDR1 and CDR2 sequences are PRHDT and FYEKMQ (reference sequence). V was pared by 3 bases and J by 1 base, with 12 bases between. CDR3 sequence reads: CASSFAGFGNTEAFF. CDR3 sequence (DNA): TGTGCCAGCAGCTTTGCAGGGTTTGGGAACACTGAAGCTTTCTTT.

The chain carries TRBV5-1 and TRBJ2-1; possible D gene TRBD1, 6 bases. Trimming removed 0 bases from V and 9 bases from J, with 16 bases in between. The V gene's germline CDR1 is SGHRS and CDR2 YFSETQ. This CDR3 is 15 amino acids long. CDR3 region: CASSLGWGLGGEQFF. The CDR3 DNA follows: TGCGCCAGCAGCTTGGGCTGGGGGCTAGGCGGTGAGCAGTTCTTC.

This clonotype was picked up many times. This rearrangement joins TRBV7-9 to TRBJ1-4, with unresolved D. CDR1 and CDR2 (germline): SEHNR, FQNEAQ (reference sequence). Deletions cut 4 bases from V and 3 bases from J, with 12 bases between. This CDR3 is 15 amino acids long. CDR3 nucleotides: TGTGCCAGCAGCTCGGAGACTCCAGCTAATGAAAAACTGTTTTTT. Residues: CASSSETPANEKLFF. The full variable domain, its missing parts supplied by reference TRBV7-9 and TRBJ1-4, is DTGVSQNPRHKITKRGQNVTFRCDPISEHNRLYWYRQTLGQGPEFLTYFQNEAQLEKSRLLSDRFSAERPKGSFSTLEIQRTEQGDSAMYLCASSSETPANEKLFFGSGTQLSVL.

A word on this clonotype: Just one base apart from a much larger clone, this may be a read error. The chain employs TRBV20-1 and TRBJ2-5, with D possibly called TRBD1 or TRBD2 (5 bases each). This CDR3 contains 14 residues. V lost 0 bases to trimming and J lost 4 bases, with 12 bases between them. Germline V gives CDR1 DFQATT, CDR2 SNEGSKA (reference sequence). In nucleotides, the CDR3 is TGCAGTGCTAGAGATAGCTTGGGGGTAGAGACCCAGTACTTC. It encodes CSARDSLGVETQYF.

Comments on this clonotype: This could be a read error, since a much larger clone is one nucleotide away. The chain has TRBV6-2 or TRBV6-3 and TRBJ2-7; the D is unclear. The CDR3 extends over 11 amino acids. CDR1 and CDR2 (germline): MNHEY, SVGEGT. The CDR3 nucleotides are TGTGCCAGCAGATACTCCTGCGAGCAGTACTTC. Translating it yields CASRYSCEQYF.

This clonotype appeared many times. V is TRBV29-1 and J is TRBJ1-1, with D unresolved. CDR1 and CDR2 (germline): SQVTM, ANQGSEA. V was clipped by 7 bases and J by 7 bases, with 19 bases between them. The CDR3 has 13 residues. CDR3 in amino acids: CSGLSGRRDEAFF. CDR3 bases: TGCAGCGGCCTAAGCGGCCGGCGGGATGAAGCTTTCTTT.

This clonotype has at least ten counts. The chain is built from TRBV20-1 and TRBJ1-4; 12 bases map to TRBD1. Germline V lookup: CDR1 DFQATT, CDR2 SNEGSKA (reference sequence). V lost 2 bases to trimming and J lost 2 bases; unmatched junction nucleotides: 6. The CDR3 totals 17 residues. In nucleotides, the CDR3 is TGCAGTGCTAGAAAACCGGGACAGGGGGCCACTAATGAAAAACTGTTTTTT. Residues: CSARKPGQGATNEKLFF.